This TCR beta chain originates from a study of T cell changes during pregnancy in multiple sclerosis. The CDR3 runs to 12 residues. Germline V gene data show CDR1 as SEHNR and CDR2 as FQNEAQ (reference sequence). V was pared by 5 bases and J by 6 bases, with 10 bases between. This clone was picked up a small number of times. Assay used: immunoSEQ multiplex PCR; TCRdb lists only in-frame clones, some missing. The top ten clones hold 0.7% to 0.8% of a sample with 35,000 or so clones, around 90% of them seen once. The sample consisted of CD4+ T cells from peripheral blood mononuclear cells, taken after pregnancy. The chain carries TRBV7-9 and TRBJ1-1; D is ambiguous. This TCR was recovered from a female donor in good health, enrolled as a control in a pregnancy study. The CDR3 sequence: CASSLLGPEAFF. CDR3 nucleotide sequence: TGTGCCAGCAGCCTACTGGGCCCTGAAGCTTTCTTT.